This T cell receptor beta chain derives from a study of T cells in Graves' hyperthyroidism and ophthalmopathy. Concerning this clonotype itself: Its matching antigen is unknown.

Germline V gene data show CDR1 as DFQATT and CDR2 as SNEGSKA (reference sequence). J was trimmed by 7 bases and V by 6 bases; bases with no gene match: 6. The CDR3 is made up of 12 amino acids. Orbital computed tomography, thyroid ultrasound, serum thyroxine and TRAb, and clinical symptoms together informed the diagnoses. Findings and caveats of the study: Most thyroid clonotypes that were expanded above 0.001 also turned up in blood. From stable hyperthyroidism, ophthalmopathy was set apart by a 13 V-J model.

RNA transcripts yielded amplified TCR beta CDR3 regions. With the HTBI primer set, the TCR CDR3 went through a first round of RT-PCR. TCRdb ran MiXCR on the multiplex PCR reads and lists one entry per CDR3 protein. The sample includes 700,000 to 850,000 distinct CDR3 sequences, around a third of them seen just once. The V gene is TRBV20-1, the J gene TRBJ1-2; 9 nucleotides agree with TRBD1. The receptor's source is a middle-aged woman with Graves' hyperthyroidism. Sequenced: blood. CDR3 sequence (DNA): TGCAGTGCCAGACAGGGGGGGTCTGGCTACACCTTC. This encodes CSARQGGSGYTF.